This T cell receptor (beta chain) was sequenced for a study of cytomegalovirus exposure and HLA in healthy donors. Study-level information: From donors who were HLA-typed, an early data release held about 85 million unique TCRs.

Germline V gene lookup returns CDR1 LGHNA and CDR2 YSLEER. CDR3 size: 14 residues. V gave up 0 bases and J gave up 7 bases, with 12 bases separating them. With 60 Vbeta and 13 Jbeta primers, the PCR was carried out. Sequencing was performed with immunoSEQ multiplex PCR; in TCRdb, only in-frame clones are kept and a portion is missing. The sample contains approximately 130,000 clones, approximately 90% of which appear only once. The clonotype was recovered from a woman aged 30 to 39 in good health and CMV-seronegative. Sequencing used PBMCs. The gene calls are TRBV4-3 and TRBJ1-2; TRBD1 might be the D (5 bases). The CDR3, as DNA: TGCGCCAGCAGCCAAGATCGCGGGGCCCGTGGCTACACCTTC. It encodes CASSQDRGARGYTF.